The source of this T cell receptor beta chain is a study of CD8 T cells in ankylosing spondylitis. Study-level points and caveats: Among TCR beta sequences, a motif of roughly 8 highly homologous variants appeared characteristic of ankylosing spondylitis blood. There was reportedly significant enrichment of clones that were disease-linked in matched ankylosing spondylitis synovial fluid.

TCRdb re-called the 5' RACE reads through MiXCR, storing one row per CDR3 protein. The sample records 150,000 to 200,000 distinct CDR3 sequences, 15% to 20% being singletons. V lost 3 bases, J lost 4 bases, and 9 bases stayed unmatched. Germline-derived CDR1 and CDR2 are SGHKS and YYEKEE (reference sequence). The CDR3 has 16 amino acids. The sample holds many counts of this clonotype. What it binds is unknown. The sequence was collected from a male donor aged 10-29 years with ankylosing spondylitis or in good health (not recorded which). The chain employs TRBV5-5 and TRBJ1-3; the match to TRBD1 covers 8 bases. Sequencing was performed on blood, either unsorted or a sorted T cell fraction (not recorded which). The chain's CDR3 is CASSSGQGSGGNTIYF. CDR3 in DNA: TGTGCCAGCAGCTCCGGACAGGGATCGGGCGGAAACACCATATATTTT.